A single sample gave rise to the 19 T cell receptor beta chains below, sequenced in a study of cytomegalovirus exposure and HLA in healthy donors. The PCR had 60 Vbeta and 13 Jbeta primers. The protocol was immunoSEQ multiplex PCR, while the TCRdb copy is restricted to in-frame clones and leaves out a portion. Of approximately 150,000 clones listed, about 75% are singletons. Sequenced: PBMCs. The receptors were sampled from a male donor in good health and CMV-seronegative.

This clone was observed a few times. The V gene is TRBV25-1, the J gene TRBJ1-6, with 7 nucleotides matching TRBD1. The trim removed 3 bases at V and 5 bases at J, leaving 4 bases unmatched. This CDR3 contains 15 residues. Germline CDR1 MGHDK, CDR2 SYGVNS. CDR3 sequence (DNA): TGTGCCAGCAGTGATCCAGACAGGGATAATTCACCCCTCCACTTT. This encodes CASSDPDRDNSPLHF.

This clone was observed a few times. The chain combines TRBV30 with TRBJ1-6, with TRBD1 identical over 12 bases. The CDR3 is 14 amino acids. The germline gives CDR1 GTSNPN, CDR2 SVGIG (reference sequence). V lost 2 bases, J lost 11 bases, and 4 bases stayed unmatched. The CDR3 protein is CAWSSGTGGPPLHF. The CDR3 nucleotides are TGTGCCTGGAGTTCCGGGACAGGGGGCCCACCCCTCCACTTT.

The chain employs TRBV7-2 and TRBJ2-5, with TRBD1 identical over 10 bases. The V gene's germline CDR1 is SGHTA and CDR2 FQGNSA. The CDR3 covers 15 residues. Germline trimming cut 5 bases from V and 3 bases from J; bases unmatched to any gene: 6. DNA of the CDR3: TGTGCCAGCAGCGCCCGGGACAGGGGTAAAGAGACCCAGTACTTC. It is translated as CASSARDRGKETQYF. Filled out from reference TRBV7-2 and TRBJ2-5, the complete variable domain reads GAGVSQSPSNKVTEKGKDVELRCDPISGHTALYWYRQSLGQGLEFLIYFQGNSAPDKSGLPSDRFSAERTGGSVSTLTIQRTQQEDSAVYLCASSARDRGKETQYFGPGTRLLVL.

The V call is TRBV9, the J call TRBJ1-1, with 7 nucleotides matching TRBD1. The junction had 2 bases not matched to a gene; V was cut back by 0 bases and J by 6 bases. Per germline, CDR1 SGDLS and CDR2 YYNGEE. The CDR3 loop spans 13 amino acids. Here the CDR3 reads CASSVVGGSEAFF. The CDR3 DNA sequence: TGTGCCAGCAGCGTAGTAGGGGGCTCTGAAGCTTTCTTT.

The chain combines TRBV5-1 with TRBJ2-1; 9 bases are a match to TRBD2. This CDR3 has 16 residues. J was trimmed by 4 bases and V by 0 bases; bases with no gene match: 5. Germline V CDR1 and CDR2: SGHRS, YFSETQ. The CDR3 loop is CASSLGGTSSYNEQFF. As DNA, the CDR3 is TGCGCCAGCAGCTTGGGTGGGACTAGCAGTTACAATGAGCAGTTCTTC.

The chain couples TRBV19 to TRBJ1-1, with D perhaps TRBD1 (5 bases). Germline V CDR1 and CDR2: LNHDA, SQIVND (reference sequence). This CDR3 region has 15 residues. Trimming stripped 7 bases from V and 3 bases from J, with 18 bases between. The CDR3 coding sequence is TGTGCCAGTATCACCACTGCTGGGGCCTACACTGAAGCTTTCTTT. It encodes CASITTAGAYTEAFF.

The chain recombines TRBV28 with TRBJ2-3; D perhaps matches TRBD2 (5 bases). Germline V lookup: CDR1 MDHEN, CDR2 SYDVKM. The CDR3 spans 15 residues. Trimming removed 4 bases at V and 0 bases at J, with 11 bases between. This CDR3 is CASSSAGTSTDTQYF. Written as DNA, the CDR3 is TGTGCCAGCAGTTCTGCGGGTACTAGCACAGATACGCAGTATTTT.

This chain uses TRBV5-6 with TRBJ2-3, with 10 positions matching TRBD1. Per germline, CDR1 SGHDT and CDR2 YYEEEE. With 3 bases clipped from V and 1 base from J, the junction kept 5 bases outside the gene matches. CDR3 length: 16 amino acids. CDR3 sequence: CASSWTGTGGTDTQYF. CDR3 sequence (DNA): TGTGCCAGCAGCTGGACCGGGACAGGGGGCACAGATACGCAGTATTTT.

CDR3 amino acids: CASTKGGRGELFF. CDR3 DNA: TGTGCCAGCACCAAGGGGGGGCGCGGGGAGCTGTTTTTT. The chain has TRBV6-5 and TRBJ2-2; possibly TRBD2 for D (7 bases). Germline loops: CDR1 MNHEY, CDR2 SVGAGI. This CDR3 spans 13 amino acids. V gave up 7 bases and J gave up 7 bases, with 13 bases separating them.

V is TRBV7-8 and J is TRBJ2-5; the D gene is possibly TRBD1 (6 bases). There are 14 residues in the CDR3. The V and J ends lost 4 bases and 4 bases respectively, with 13 bases between them. Per germline, CDR1 SGHVS and CDR2 FQNEAQ. DNA of the CDR3: TGTGCCAGCAGCTCTCGAGGGGGATTAGAGACCCAGTACTTC. This codes for CASSSRGGLETQYF.

V usage is TRBV7-2 and J usage is TRBJ1-1, with no clear D. CDR3 size: 13 residues. V gave up 3 bases and J gave up 4 bases, with 9 bases separating them. Germline assignment: CDR1 SGHTA and CDR2 FQGNSA. The CDR3 sequence: CASSLAGTTEAFF. In nucleotides, the CDR3 is TGTGCCAGCAGCTTGGCAGGAACCACTGAAGCTTTCTTT.

The chain carries TRBV29-1 and TRBJ2-5, with TRBD1 matching 10 bases. With 7 bases clipped from V and 5 bases from J, the junction kept 10 bases outside the gene matches. Germline V gene sequence: CDR1 SQVTM, CDR2 ANQGSEA. The CDR3 has 14 residues. The CDR3 DNA reads as TGCAGCGCAAGAAAGCCGGGACAGGGGGAGACCCAGTACTTC. Encoded protein: CSARKPGQGETQYF.

The chain recombines TRBV9 with TRBJ2-3; D unresolved. CDR1 is SGDLS and CDR2 is YYNGEE in the germline V gene. The germline V and J ends were trimmed by 2 bases and 2 bases, with 9 bases remaining between them. This CDR3 is 14 amino acids long. This chain's CDR3 is CASSVRQLTDTQYF. DNA of the CDR3: TGTGCCAGCAGCGTTAGACAACTCACAGATACGCAGTATTTT.

The sample holds a few counts of this clone. The rearrangement links TRBV19 to TRBJ2-7, with D possibly TRBD2 on 5 matching bases. The CDR3 sequence is 15 residues long. Germline V gene sequence: CDR1 LNHDA, CDR2 SQIVND (reference sequence). Between the trimmed V and J ends, which lost 4 bases and 2 bases, there was a span of 15 bases. Here the CDR3 reads CASSRFFGVTYEQYF. As DNA, the CDR3 is TGTGCCAGTAGTAGATTTTTCGGGGTAACCTACGAGCAGTACTTC.

The CDR3 sequence: CASSYPSGTTGREQFF. In nucleotides, the CDR3 is TGTGCCAGCAGTTACCCTAGCGGGACGACGGGAAGGGAGCAGTTCTTC. The chain has TRBV27 and TRBJ2-1; 9 nucleotides line up with TRBD2. The J segment lost 10 bases and the V segment lost 4 bases, leaving 14 bases of the junction unmatched. The germline gives CDR1 MNHEY, CDR2 SMNVEV (reference sequence). The CDR3 loop spans 16 amino acids.

The genes are TRBV5-1 and TRBJ1-1, with 8 positions matching TRBD1. Germline values: CDR1 SGHRS, CDR2 YFSETQ. Trimming removed 2 bases from V and 5 bases from J; junction bases left unmatched: 2. The CDR3 is 13 amino acids. CDR3 sequence (DNA): TGCGCCAGCAGCTTACAGGGGGGGACTGAAGCTTTCTTT. Encoded protein: CASSLQGGTEAFF.

The chain combines TRBV5-1 with TRBJ2-5; 10 positions match TRBD2. The CDR3 is 15 residues long. The V gene's germline CDR1 is SGHRS and CDR2 YFSETQ. V was pared by 2 bases and J by 5 bases, with 6 bases of the junction left unmatched. This CDR3 is CASSLGAGGRETQYF. For the CDR3, the DNA is TGCGCCAGCAGCTTAGGAGCGGGAGGGCGGGAGACCCAGTACTTC.

The chain employs TRBV6-6 and TRBJ1-2; D uncertain. The V gene's germline CDR1 is MNHNY and CDR2 SVGAGI (reference sequence). Between the trimmed V and J ends, which lost 8 bases and 3 bases, there was a span of 10 bases. CDR3 length: 12 amino acids. In DNA form, the CDR3 reads TGTGCCAGCGGAGAGGGAGACTATGGCTACACCTTC. Its translation is CASGEGDYGYTF.

This clone occurred once. The V call is TRBV27, the J call TRBJ2-7; TRBD1 matches at 8 bases. The germline V gene has CDR1 MNHEY and CDR2 SMNVEV (reference sequence). The length of the CDR3 is 15 residues. The V segment lost 2 bases and the J segment 1 base; nucleotides outside the gene matches: 4. In DNA, the CDR3 is TGTGCCAGCAGTTTACAGGGGGCCTCTTCCTACGAGCAGTACTTC. Translation gives CASSLQGASSYEQYF.